The next 14 T cell receptor beta chains were all read from a single sample in a study of shared clonotypes between healthy human individuals. Sequencing used immunoSEQ multiplex PCR; TCRdb keeps in-frame clones, though not all of them. The data contain 950,000 to 1,100,000 clones, about 74% of them singletons. The material sequenced was memory CD4+ T cells sorted from blood. Subset meaning: CD45RA-negative fraction. The receptor source for this set is a young man in good health.

This chain joins TRBV7-2 and TRBJ2-7, with D maybe TRBD1 (6 bases). The CDR3 totals 17 residues. V lost 2 bases to trimming and J lost 0 bases, with 17 bases between them. Germline-derived CDR1 and CDR2 are SGHTA and FQGNSA. CDR3 loop: CASSLFRRGMGSYEQYF. Here the CDR3 DNA reads TGTGCCAGCAGCTTATTCCGAAGGGGGATGGGCTCCTACGAGCAGTACTTC. Drawing the rest from reference TRBV7-2 and TRBJ2-7, the complete variable domain is GAGVSQSPSNKVTEKGKDVELRCDPISGHTALYWYRQSLGQGLEFLIYFQGNSAPDKSGLPSDRFSAERTGGSVSTLTIQRTQQEDSAVYLCASSLFRRGMGSYEQYFGPGTRLTVT.

The CDR3 DNA follows: TGTGCCAGCAGTCTGTCGGGACTAGCGCCAGGGAATGAGCAGTTCTTC. It is translated as CASSLSGLAPGNEQFF. V gene TRBV6-6 combines with J gene TRBJ2-1, with 10 bases identical to TRBD2. The CDR3 runs 16 residues. With 5 bases clipped from V and 7 bases from J, the junction kept 11 bases outside the gene matches. CDR1 is MNHNY and CDR2 is SVGAGI in the germline V gene (reference sequence).

V usage is TRBV30 and J usage is TRBJ2-7; D unclear. The CDR3 runs 15 residues. The germline V and J ends were trimmed by 0 bases and 0 bases, with 12 bases remaining between them. Germline lookup yields CDR1 GTSNPN and CDR2 SVGIG (reference sequence). DNA of the CDR3: TGTGCCTGGAGTGTCTTAGAGTTTGGCTCCTACGAGCAGTACTTC. Residues: CAWSVLEFGSYEQYF. Combining the CDR3 with reference TRBV30 and TRBJ2-7 gives the whole variable domain SQTIHQWPATLVQPVGSPLSLECTVEGTSNPNLYWYRQAAGRGLQLLFYSVGIGQISSEVPQNLSASRPQDRQFILSSKKLLLSDSGFYLCAWSVLEFGSYEQYFGPGTRLTVT.

V is TRBV7-6 and J is TRBJ1-1, with TRBD1 matching 9 bases. In germline, CDR1 is SGHVS, CDR2 FNYEAQ. This CDR3 comprises 14 residues. V shed 0 bases and J 8 bases; nucleotides not matched to a gene: 4. The CDR3: CASSLAPGTGEAFF. Here the CDR3 DNA reads TGTGCCAGCAGCTTAGCGCCCGGGACAGGGGAAGCTTTCTTT.

This clone occurred many times. CDR3 in DNA: TGCGCCAGCAGCCAAGATTGGCGGGGGTACGAGCAGTACTTC. It translates to CASSQDWRGYEQYF. This chain uses TRBV4-1 with TRBJ2-7; 7 nucleotides line up with TRBD2. Germline assignment: CDR1 MGHRA and CDR2 YSYEKL. The CDR3 loop spans 14 amino acids. V dropped 0 bases and J dropped 4; count of bases not matched to a gene: 3.

On this clone itself: Relative to the germline gene, one junction end is altered; a read error may explain this. This rearrangement joins TRBV6-4 to TRBJ2-7; no clear D. The CDR3 extends over 8 amino acids. The germline V gene has CDR1 MRHNA and CDR2 SNTAGT. CDR3 sequence reads: CASKSHFF. CDR3 nucleotide sequence: TGTGCCAGCAAGTCCCACTTCTTC.

This clone was found a few times. The chain couples TRBV5-1 to TRBJ2-7, with TRBD1 identical over 8 bases. Germline CDR1 is SGHRS and CDR2 is YFSETQ. Germline trimming cut 4 bases from V and 0 bases from J; bases unmatched to any gene: 6. This CDR3 is 15 amino acids long. The CDR3 is CASSHGQGSSYEQYF. The CDR3 coding sequence is TGCGCCAGCAGCCACGGACAGGGCAGCTCCTACGAGCAGTACTTC.

This clone was seen more than once but under ten times. The gene calls are TRBV7-9 and TRBJ2-1; 7 bases agree with TRBD2. With V trimmed by 1 base and J by 7 bases, 10 bases remained unmatched. Germline lookup yields CDR1 SEHNR and CDR2 FQNEAQ (reference sequence). CDR3 size: 16 residues. The CDR3 DNA reads as TGTGCCAGCAGCTTAGGGTTAGCGGGTGTGGGTAATGAGCAGTTCTTC. This codes for CASSLGLAGVGNEQFF.

This clone came up a few times. This chain connects TRBV28 to TRBJ1-2; D possibly corresponds to TRBD1 (6 bases). V was trimmed by 6 bases and J by 4 bases, leaving 12 bases between them. CDR3 size: 13 residues. Germline values: CDR1 MDHEN, CDR2 SYDVKM. The CDR3 protein is CASSPRDTYGYTF. DNA of the CDR3: TGTGCCAGCAGCCCCCGGGACACCTATGGCTACACCTTC.

The gene calls are TRBV7-2 and TRBJ2-5; TRBD1 might be the D (5 bases). The CDR3 consists of 15 residues. Germline values: CDR1 SGHTA, CDR2 FQGNSA. Trimming cost V 0 bases and J 10 bases, with 18 bases left between them. The CDR3 DNA follows: TGTGCCAGCAGCTTAGCGTATGGTCAGGGAAGAGACCAGTACTTC. This translates into CASSLAYGQGRDQYF.

This chain uses TRBV5-1 with TRBJ1-1; 9 bases fit TRBD1. Germline CDR1 SGHRS, CDR2 YFSETQ. The V and J ends lost 4 bases and 4 bases, in that order; junction bases with no gene match: 17. The CDR3 covers 18 residues. The CDR3 region has the DNA TGCGCCAGCAGCCCGGGAGTCCCGGGACAGGGTTGGGGCACTGAAGCTTTCTTT. Residues: CASSPGVPGQGWGTEAFF.

This chain connects TRBV2 to TRBJ2-1; maybe TRBD2 (5 bases). The V end was cut by 8 bases, the J end by 5 bases, with 25 bases between. Per the germline V gene, CDR1 is SNHLY and CDR2 is FYNNEI. The CDR3 loop spans 17 amino acids. The CDR3 protein is CASPPEAGHGIDNEQFF. For the CDR3, the DNA is TGTGCCAGCCCCCCCGAAGCCGGGCACGGGATAGACAATGAGCAGTTCTTC.

The V and J genes are TRBV2 and TRBJ1-6; D is unresolved. This CDR3 spans 15 amino acids. V lost 4 bases and J lost 6, with 13 bases in between. Germline values: CDR1 SNHLY, CDR2 FYNNEI. The CDR3 DNA reads TGTGCCAGCAGTGGTACCCGGGCGGGTAATTCACCCCTCCACTTT. It encodes CASSGTRAGNSPLHF.

The V call is TRBV6-1, the J call TRBJ2-3; 7 nucleotides line up with TRBD1. The V gene end was trimmed by 0 bases and the J gene end by 2 bases; junction bases not matched to a gene: 8. Germline lookup yields CDR1 MNHNS and CDR2 SASEGT. This CDR3 has 17 amino acids. CDR3 amino acids: CASSEARGTVLTDTQYF. The CDR3, as DNA: TGTGCCAGCAGTGAAGCGCGTGGGACAGTGCTCACAGATACGCAGTATTTT.